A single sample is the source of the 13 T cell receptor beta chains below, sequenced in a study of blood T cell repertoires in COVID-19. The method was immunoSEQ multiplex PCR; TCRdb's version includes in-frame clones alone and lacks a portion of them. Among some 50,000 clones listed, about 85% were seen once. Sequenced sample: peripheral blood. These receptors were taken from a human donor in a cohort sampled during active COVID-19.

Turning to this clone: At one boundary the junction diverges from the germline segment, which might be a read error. CDR3 sequence reads: CASSLKGSEGVGTGELFF. Written as DNA, the CDR3 is TGTGCTAGCAGCTTAAAGGGGTCCGAGGGGGTTGGCACCGGGGAGCTGTTTTTT. This chain uses TRBV7-7 with TRBJ2-2, with a tentative D call TRBD1 (6 bases). CDR3 length equals 18 residues. Germline assignment: CDR1 SSHAT and CDR2 FNYEAQ (reference sequence).

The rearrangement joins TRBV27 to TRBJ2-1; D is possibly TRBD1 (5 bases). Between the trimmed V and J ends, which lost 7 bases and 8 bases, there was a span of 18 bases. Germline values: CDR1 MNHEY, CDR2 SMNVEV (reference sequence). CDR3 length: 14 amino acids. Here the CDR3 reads CASIQSWGSDEQFF. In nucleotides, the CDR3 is TGTGCCAGCATCCAATCGTGGGGCTCGGATGAGCAGTTCTTC.

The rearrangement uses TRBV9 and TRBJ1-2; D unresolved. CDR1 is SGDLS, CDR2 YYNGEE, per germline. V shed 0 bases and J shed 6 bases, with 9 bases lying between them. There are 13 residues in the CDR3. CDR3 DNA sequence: TGTGCCAGCAGCGTAGGAGAGTCGCATGGCTACACCTTC. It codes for CASSVGESHGYTF. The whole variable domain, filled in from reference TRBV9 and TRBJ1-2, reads DSGVTQTPKHLITATGQRVTLRCSPRSGDLSVYWYQQSLDQGLQFLIQYYNGEERAKGNILERFSAQQFPDLHSELNLSSLELGDSALYFCASSVGESHGYTFGSGTRLTVV.

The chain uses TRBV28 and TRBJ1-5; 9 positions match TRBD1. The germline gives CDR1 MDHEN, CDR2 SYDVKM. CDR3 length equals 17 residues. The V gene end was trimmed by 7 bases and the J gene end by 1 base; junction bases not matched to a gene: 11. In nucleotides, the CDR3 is TGTGCCAGCACCGGAAACAGGGGGCGTTTGAGCAATCAGCCCCAGCATTTT. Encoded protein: CASTGNRGRLSNQPQHF.

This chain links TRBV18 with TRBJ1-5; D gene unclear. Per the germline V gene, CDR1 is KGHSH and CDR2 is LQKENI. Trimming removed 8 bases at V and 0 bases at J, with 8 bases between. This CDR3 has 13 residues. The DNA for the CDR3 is TGTGCCAGCGGGCAGAATAGCAATCAGCCCCAGCATTTT. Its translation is CASGQNSNQPQHF.

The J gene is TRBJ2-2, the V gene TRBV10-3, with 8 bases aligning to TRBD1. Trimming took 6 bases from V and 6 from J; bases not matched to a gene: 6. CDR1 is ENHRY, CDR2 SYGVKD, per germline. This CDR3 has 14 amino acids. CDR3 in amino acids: CAIRDREVAGELFF. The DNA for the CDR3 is TGTGCCATCAGGGACAGGGAAGTCGCCGGGGAGCTGTTTTTT.

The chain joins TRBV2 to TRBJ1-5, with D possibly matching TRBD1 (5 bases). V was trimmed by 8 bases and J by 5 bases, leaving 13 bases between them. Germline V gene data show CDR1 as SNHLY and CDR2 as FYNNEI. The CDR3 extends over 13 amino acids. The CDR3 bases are TGTGCCAGCCGGGCAGGGATTCATCAGCCCCAGCATTTT. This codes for CASRAGIHQPQHF. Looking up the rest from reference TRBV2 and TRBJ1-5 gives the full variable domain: EPEVTQTPSHQVTQMGQEVILRCVPISNHLYFYWYRQILGQKVEFLVSFYNNEISEKSEIFDDQFSVERPDGSNFTLKIRSTKLEDSAMYFCASRAGIHQPQHFGDGTRLSIL.

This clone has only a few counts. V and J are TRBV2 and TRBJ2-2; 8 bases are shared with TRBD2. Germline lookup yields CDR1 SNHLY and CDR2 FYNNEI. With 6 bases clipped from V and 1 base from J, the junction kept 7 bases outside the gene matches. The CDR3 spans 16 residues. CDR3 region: CASRAGLVKNTGELFF. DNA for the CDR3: TGTGCCAGCAGGGCGGGACTAGTCAAGAACACCGGGGAGCTGTTTTTT.

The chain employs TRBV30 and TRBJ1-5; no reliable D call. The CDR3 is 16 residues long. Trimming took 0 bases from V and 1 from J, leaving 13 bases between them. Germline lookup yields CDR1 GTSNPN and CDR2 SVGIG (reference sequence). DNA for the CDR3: TGTGCCTGGAGTGTCAAGCGGGGTGGGAGCAATCAGCCCCAGCATTTT. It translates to CAWSVKRGGSNQPQHF. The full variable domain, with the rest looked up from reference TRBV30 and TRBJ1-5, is SQTIHQWPATLVQPVGSPLSLECTVEGTSNPNLYWYRQAAGRGLQLLFYSVGIGQISSEVPQNLSASRPQDRQFILSSKKLLLSDSGFYLCAWSVKRGGSNQPQHFGDGTRLSIL.

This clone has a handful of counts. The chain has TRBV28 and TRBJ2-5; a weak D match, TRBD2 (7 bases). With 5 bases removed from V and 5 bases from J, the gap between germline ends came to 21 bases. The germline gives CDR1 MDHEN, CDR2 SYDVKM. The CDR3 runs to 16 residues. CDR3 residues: CASSTPIQGGGETQYF. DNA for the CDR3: TGTGCCAGCAGTACCCCCATTCAGGGCGGGGGCGAGACCCAGTACTTC.

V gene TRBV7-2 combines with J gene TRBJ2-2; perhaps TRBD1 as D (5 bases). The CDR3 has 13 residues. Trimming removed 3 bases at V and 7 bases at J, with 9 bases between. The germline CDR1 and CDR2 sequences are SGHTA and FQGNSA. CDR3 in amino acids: CASSFQGVGELFF. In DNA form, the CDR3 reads TGTGCCAGCAGCTTCCAGGGCGTCGGGGAGCTGTTTTTT. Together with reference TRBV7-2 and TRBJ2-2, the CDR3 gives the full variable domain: GAGVSQSPSNKVTEKGKDVELRCDPISGHTALYWYRQSLGQGLEFLIYFQGNSAPDKSGLPSDRFSAERTGGSVSTLTIQRTQQEDSAVYLCASSFQGVGELFFGEGSRLTVL.

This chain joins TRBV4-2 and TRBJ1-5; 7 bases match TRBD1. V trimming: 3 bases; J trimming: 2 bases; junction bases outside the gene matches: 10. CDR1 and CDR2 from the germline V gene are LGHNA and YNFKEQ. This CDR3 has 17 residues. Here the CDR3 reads CASSQDTGVGGNQPQHF. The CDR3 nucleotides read TGTGCCAGCAGCCAGGACACAGGGGTCGGAGGCAATCAGCCCCAGCATTTT.

The CDR3 here is CASSAGQASFNYGYTF. In nucleotides, the CDR3 is TGTGCCAGTAGTGCCGGACAGGCCTCCTTTAACTATGGCTACACCTTC. This chain uses TRBV19 with TRBJ1-2; 7 nucleotides line up with TRBD1. After removal of 5 bases from V and 1 base from J, the junction contained 10 bases not matched to a gene. CDR1 and CDR2 from the germline V gene are LNHDA and SQIVND (reference sequence). The length of the CDR3 is 16 residues.